The present entry profiles one T cell receptor beta chain with its context. J lost 4 bases, V lost 4 bases, and 9 bases had no gene match. CDR1 and CDR2 (germline): SEHNR, FQNEAQ (reference sequence). The CDR3 sequence is 16 residues long. The data are from a study of blood T cell repertoires in COVID-19. How the authors handled the data: From reference gene primer amplification, estimates of nucleated cell counts were derived. Profiling relied on immunoSEQ multiplex PCR, and the TCRdb table lists in-frame clones only, not all of them. V and J calls and clone size follow that table, whereas D and trimming were derived from the DNA. The repertoire holds over 150,000 clones, around 90% seen once, with approximately 9% in the top ten.

The genes are TRBV7-9 and TRBJ1-4; TRBD1 matches 7 bases. This receptor was taken from a woman younger than 30 who had recovered from COVID-19. Sample: PBMCs or T cells enriched from blood (not recorded which). As DNA, the CDR3 is TGTGCCAGCAGCTACGTACAGGGGACCCTTAATGAAAAACTGTTTTTT. Translating it yields CASSYVQGTLNEKLFF.